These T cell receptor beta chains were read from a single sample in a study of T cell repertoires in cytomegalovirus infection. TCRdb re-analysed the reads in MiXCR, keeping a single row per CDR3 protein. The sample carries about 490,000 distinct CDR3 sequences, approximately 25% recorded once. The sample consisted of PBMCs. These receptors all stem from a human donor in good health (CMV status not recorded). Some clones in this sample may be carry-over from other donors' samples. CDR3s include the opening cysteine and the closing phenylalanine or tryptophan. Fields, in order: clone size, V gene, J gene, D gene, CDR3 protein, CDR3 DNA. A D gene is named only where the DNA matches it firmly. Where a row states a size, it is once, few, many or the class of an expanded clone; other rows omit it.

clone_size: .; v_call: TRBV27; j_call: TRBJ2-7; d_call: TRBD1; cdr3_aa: CASTPGTGVGEQYF; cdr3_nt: TGTGCCAGCACCCCCGGGACAGGGGTGGGCGAGCAGTACTTC
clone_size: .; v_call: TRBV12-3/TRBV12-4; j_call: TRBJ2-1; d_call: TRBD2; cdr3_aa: CASTSPIGLAANEQFF; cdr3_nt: TGTGCCAGCACCTCGCCAATTGGACTAGCGGCTAATGAGCAGTTCTTC
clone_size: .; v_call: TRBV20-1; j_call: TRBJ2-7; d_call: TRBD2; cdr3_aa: CSARGLAGYEQYF; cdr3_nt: TGCAGTGCTAGAGGGCTAGCGGGTTACGAGCAGTACTTC
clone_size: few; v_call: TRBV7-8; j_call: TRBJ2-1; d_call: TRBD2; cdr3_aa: CASSLLPGGSYNEQFF; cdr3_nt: TGTGCCAGCAGCTTATTACCGGGGGGATCCTACAATGAGCAGTTCTTC
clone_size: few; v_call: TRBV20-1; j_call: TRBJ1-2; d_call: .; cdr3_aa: CSAPYQNYGYTF; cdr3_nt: TGCAGTGCCCCATACCAGAACTATGGCTACACCTTC
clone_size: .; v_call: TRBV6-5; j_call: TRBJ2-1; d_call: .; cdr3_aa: CASSYSSGLPFDEQFF; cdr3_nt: TGTGCCAGCAGTTACTCATCGGGACTCCCTTTCGATGAGCAGTTCTTC
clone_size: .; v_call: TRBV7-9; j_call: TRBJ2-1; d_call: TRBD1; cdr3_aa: CASSPSGGLEQFF; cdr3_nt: TGTGCCAGCAGCCCCTCAGGGGGCCTGGAGCAGTTCTTC
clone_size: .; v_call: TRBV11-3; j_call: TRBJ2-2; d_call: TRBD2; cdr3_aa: CASSAGGGANTGELFF; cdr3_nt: TGTGCCAGCAGCGCCGGGGGGGGAGCGAACACCGGGGAGCTGTTTTTT
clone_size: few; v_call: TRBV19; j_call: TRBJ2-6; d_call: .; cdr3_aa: CASSISGTPGANVLTF; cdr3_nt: TGTGCCAGTAGTATCAGTGGGACCCCTGGGGCCAACGTCCTGACTTTC
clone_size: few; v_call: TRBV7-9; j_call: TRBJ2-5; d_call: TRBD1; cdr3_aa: CASSLAPHLTGEETQYF; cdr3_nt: TGTGCCAGCAGCTTAGCCCCCCATCTTACAGGGGAAGAGACCCAGTACTTC
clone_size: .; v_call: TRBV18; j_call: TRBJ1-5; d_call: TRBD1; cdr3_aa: CASSPEPGQLGQPQHF; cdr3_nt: TGTGCCAGCTCACCGGAACCGGGACAGTTGGGCCAGCCCCAGCATTTT
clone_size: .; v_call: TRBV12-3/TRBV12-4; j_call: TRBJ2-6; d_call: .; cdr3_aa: CASSFLGSGANVLTF; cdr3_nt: TGTGCCAGCAGTTTTCTCGGATCTGGGGCCAACGTCCTGACTTTC
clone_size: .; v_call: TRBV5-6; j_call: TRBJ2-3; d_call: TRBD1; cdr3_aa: CASSHRTGRTDTQYF; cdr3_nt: TGTGCCAGCAGTCACAGGACAGGGAGGACCGATACGCAGTATTTT
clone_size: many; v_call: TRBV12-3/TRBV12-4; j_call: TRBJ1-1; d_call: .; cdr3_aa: CASSRTGGTEAFF; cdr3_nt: TGTGCCAGCAGCCGAACGGGGGGCACTGAAGCTTTCTTT
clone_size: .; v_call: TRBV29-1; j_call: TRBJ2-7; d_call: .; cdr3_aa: CSVVGRGSYEQYF; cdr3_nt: TGCAGCGTTGTAGGCAGGGGCTCCTACGAGCAGTACTTC
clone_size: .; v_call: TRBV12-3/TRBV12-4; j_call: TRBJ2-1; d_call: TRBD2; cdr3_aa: CASMGYGTSGTLGGRQFF; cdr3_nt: TGTGCCAGCATGGGGTACGGGACTAGCGGGACCTTGGGGGGGAGGCAGTTCTTC
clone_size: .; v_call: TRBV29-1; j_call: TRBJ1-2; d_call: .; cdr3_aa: CSVEVQVNYGYTF; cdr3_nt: TGCAGCGTTGAAGTACAGGTGAACTATGGCTACACCTTC
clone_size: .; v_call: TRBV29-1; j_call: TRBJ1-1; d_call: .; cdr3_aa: CSGGRNTEAFF; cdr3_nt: TGCAGCGGCGGACGGAACACTGAAGCTTTCTTT
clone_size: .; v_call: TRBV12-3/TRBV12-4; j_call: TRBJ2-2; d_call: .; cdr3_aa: CASSFSENTGELFF; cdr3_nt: TGTGCCAGCAGTTTCTCTGAGAACACCGGGGAGCTGTTTTTT
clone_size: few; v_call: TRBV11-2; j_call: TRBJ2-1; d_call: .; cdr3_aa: CASARFNEQFF; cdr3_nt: TGTGCCAGCGCCCGATTCAATGAGCAGTTCTTC
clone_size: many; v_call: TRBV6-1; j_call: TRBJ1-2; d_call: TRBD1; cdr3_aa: CASIPGGRDRENYGYTF; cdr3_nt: TGTGCCAGCATCCCTGGGGGGAGAGACAGGGAGAACTATGGCTACACCTTC
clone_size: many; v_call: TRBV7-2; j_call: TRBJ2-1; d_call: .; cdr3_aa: CASSLAEPVNGHEQFF; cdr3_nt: TGTGCCAGCAGCTTAGCGGAACCCGTTAACGGCCATGAGCAGTTCTTC
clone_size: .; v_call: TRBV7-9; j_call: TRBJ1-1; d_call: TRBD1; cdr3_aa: CASSSDRVDTEAFF; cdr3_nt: TGTGCCAGCAGCTCGGACAGGGTCGACACTGAAGCTTTCTTT
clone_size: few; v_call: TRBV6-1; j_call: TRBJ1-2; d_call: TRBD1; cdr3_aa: CASSDPGTGVGYTF; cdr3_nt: TGTGCCAGCAGTGATCCCGGGACAGGGGTCGGCTACACCTTC
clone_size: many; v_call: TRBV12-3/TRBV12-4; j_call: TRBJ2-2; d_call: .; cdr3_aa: CASSLRLADGELFF; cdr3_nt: TGTGCCAGCAGTTTACGGCTAGCTGACGGGGAGCTGTTTTTT
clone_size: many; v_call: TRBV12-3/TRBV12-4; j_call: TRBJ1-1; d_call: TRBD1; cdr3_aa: CASSLDRGLDVNTEAFF; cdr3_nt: TGTGCCAGCAGTTTAGACAGGGGGCTTGACGTGAACACTGAAGCTTTCTTT
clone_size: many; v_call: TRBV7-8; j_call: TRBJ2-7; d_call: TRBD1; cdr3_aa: CASSQDRGGEQYF; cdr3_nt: TGTGCCAGCAGCCAAGACAGGGGAGGCGAGCAGTACTTC
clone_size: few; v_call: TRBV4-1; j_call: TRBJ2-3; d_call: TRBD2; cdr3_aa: CASSGRSGAITDTQYF; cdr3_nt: TGCGCCAGCAGTGGGCGTAGCGGGGCGATCACAGATACGCAGTATTTT
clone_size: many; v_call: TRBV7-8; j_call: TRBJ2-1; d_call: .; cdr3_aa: CASSRRGDSLYNEQFF; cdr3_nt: TGTGCCAGCAGCAGAAGGGGGGACAGTCTCTACAATGAGCAGTTCTTC
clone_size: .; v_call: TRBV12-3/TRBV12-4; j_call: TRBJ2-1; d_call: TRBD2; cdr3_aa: CASTPGGRNEQFF; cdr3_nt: TGTGCCAGCACCCCGGGAGGGCGCAATGAGCAGTTCTTC
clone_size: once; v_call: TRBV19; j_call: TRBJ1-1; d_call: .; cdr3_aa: CASTADGGPRTEAFF; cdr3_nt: TGTGCCAGTACCGCGGATGGGGGCCCGCGGACTGAAGCTTTCTTT
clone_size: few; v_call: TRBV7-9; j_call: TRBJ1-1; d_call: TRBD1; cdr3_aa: CASSYTTGGTEAFF; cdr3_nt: TGTGCCAGCAGCTATACCACAGGGGGCACTGAAGCTTTCTTT
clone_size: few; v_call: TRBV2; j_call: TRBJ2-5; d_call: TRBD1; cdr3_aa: CASSGGTGTSYQETQYF; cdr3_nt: TGTGCCAGCAGCGGCGGGACAGGGACTTCGTACCAAGAGACCCAGTACTTC
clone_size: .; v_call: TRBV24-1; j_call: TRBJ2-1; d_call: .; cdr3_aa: CATSSSVLSYNEQFF; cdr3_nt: TGTGCCACCAGTAGTTCGGTCCTCTCCTACAATGAGCAGTTCTTC
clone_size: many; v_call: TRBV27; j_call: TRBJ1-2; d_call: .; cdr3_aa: CASSSLQPLGGTGYGYTF; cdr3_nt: TGTGCCAGCAGTTCGCTTCAACCCCTAGGGGGGACCGGTTATGGCTACACCTTC
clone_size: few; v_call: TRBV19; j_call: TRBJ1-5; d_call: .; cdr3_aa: CASSPRPEGGNQPQHF; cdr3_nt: TGTGCCAGTAGTCCACGCCCCGAGGGAGGCAATCAGCCCCAGCATTTT
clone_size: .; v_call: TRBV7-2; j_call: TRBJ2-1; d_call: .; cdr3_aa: CASSLRGSSYTEQFF; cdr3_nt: TGTGCCAGCAGCTTACGAGGGAGCTCCTACACTGAGCAGTTCTTC
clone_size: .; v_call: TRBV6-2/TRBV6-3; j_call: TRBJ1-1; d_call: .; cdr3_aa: CASSYGRGTERMNTEAFF; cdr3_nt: TGTGCCAGCAGTTACGGTCGGGGGACTGAACGCATGAACACTGAAGCTTTCTTT
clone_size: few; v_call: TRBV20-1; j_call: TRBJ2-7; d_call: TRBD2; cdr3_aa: CSARTPVSGRIYEQYF; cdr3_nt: TGCAGTGCTAGAACCCCGGTTAGCGGGAGAATCTACGAGCAGTACTTC
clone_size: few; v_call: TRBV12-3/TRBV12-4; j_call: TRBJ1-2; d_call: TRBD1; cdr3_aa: CASTLPGTGAGYTF; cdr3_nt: TGTGCCAGCACCCTTCCCGGGACAGGGGCCGGCTACACCTTC
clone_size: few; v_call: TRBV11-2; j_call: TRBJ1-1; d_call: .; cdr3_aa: CASSFETEAFF; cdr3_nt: TGTGCCAGCAGCTTCGAAACTGAAGCTTTCTTT
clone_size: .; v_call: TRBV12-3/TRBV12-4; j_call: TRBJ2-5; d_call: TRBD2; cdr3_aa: CASSPPAGLAETQYF; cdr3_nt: TGTGCCAGCAGTCCCCCTGCGGGACTAGCCGAGACCCAGTACTTC
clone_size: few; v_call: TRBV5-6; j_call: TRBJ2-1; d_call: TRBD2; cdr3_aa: CASTLDGGWNEQFF; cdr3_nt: TGTGCCAGCACCTTGGACGGGGGGTGGAATGAGCAGTTCTTC
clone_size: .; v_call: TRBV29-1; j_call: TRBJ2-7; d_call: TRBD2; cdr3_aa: CSVVAGASYEQYF; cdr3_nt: TGCAGCGTTGTGGCGGGAGCCTCCTACGAGCAGTACTTC
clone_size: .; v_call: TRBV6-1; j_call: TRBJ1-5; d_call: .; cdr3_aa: CATNNQPQHF; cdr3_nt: TGTGCCACTAATAACCAGCCCCAGCATTTT
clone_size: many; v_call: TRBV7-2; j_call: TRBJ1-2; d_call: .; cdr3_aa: CASSQVTFNPLYGYTF; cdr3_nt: TGTGCCAGCAGCCAAGTTACTTTCAACCCTCTCTATGGCTACACCTTC
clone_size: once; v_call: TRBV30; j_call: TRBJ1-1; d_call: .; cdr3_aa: CASLQGNTEAFF; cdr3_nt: TGTGCCAGTCTACAGGGAAACACTGAAGCTTTCTTT
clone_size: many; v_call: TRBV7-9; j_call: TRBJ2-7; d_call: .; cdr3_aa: CASSSGRSSHEQYF; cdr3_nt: TGTGCCAGCAGTTCGGGACGTTCTTCTCACGAGCAGTACTTC
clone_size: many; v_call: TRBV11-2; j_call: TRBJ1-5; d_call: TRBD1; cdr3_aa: CASSLLQGAGQPQHF; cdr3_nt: TGTGCCAGCAGCCTACTGCAGGGGGCAGGTCAGCCCCAGCATTTT
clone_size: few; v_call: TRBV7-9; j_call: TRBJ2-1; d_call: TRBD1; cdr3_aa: CASREGAGLGEQFF; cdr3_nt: TGTGCCAGCAGAGAGGGGGCCGGGTTGGGTGAGCAGTTCTTC
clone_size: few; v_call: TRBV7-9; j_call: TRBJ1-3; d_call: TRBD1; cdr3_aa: CASSFSTGEYTIYF; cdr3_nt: TGTGCCAGCAGCTTTTCGACAGGGGAATACACCATATATTTT
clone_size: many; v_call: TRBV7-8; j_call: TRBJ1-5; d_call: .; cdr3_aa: CASSLAGTQPQHF; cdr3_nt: TGTGCCAGCAGCTTGGCAGGGACTCAGCCCCAGCATTTT
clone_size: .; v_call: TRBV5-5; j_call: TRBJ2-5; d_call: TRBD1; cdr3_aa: CASSFRDREETQYF; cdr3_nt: TGTGCCAGCAGCTTCCGGGACAGGGAAGAGACCCAGTACTTC
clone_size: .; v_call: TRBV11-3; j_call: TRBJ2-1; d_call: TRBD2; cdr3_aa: CASRPTSGARGEQFF; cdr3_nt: TGTGCCAGCAGACCAACTAGCGGAGCTAGGGGAGAGCAGTTCTTC
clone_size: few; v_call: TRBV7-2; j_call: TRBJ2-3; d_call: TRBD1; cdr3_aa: CASSPFWDSPTDTQYF; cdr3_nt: TGTGCCAGCAGCCCTTTTTGGGACAGTCCCACAGATACGCAGTATTTT
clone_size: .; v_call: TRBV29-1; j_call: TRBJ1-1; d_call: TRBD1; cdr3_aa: CSVETGQGAGAFF; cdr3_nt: TGCAGCGTTGAAACCGGACAGGGGGCGGGGGCTTTCTTT
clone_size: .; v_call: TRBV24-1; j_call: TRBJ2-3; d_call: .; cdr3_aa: CATRAAADTQYF; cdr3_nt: TGTGCCACCAGGGCCGCGGCAGATACGCAGTATTTT
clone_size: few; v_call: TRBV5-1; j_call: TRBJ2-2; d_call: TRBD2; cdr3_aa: CASRGLAGETGELFF; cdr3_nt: TGCGCCAGCAGGGGACTAGCGGGAGAGACCGGGGAGCTGTTTTTT
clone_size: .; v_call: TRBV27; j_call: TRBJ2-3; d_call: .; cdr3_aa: CASSLGFSGTDTQYF; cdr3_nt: TGTGCCAGCAGTTTAGGGTTTTCGGGCACAGATACGCAGTATTTT